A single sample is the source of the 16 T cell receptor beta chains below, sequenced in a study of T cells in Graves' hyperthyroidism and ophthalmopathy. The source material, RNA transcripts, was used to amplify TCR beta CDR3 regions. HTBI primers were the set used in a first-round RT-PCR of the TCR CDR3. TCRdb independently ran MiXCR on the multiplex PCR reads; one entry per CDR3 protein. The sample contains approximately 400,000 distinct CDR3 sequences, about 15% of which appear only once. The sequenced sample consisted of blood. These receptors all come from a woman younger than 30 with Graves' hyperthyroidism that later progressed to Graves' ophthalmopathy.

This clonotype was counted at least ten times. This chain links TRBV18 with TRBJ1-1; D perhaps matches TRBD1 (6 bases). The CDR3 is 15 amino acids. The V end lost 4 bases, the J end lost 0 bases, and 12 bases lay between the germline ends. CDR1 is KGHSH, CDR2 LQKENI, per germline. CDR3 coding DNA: TGTGCCAGCTCACTTCGGACAGAGATGAACACTGAAGCTTTCTTT. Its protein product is CASSLRTEMNTEAFF.

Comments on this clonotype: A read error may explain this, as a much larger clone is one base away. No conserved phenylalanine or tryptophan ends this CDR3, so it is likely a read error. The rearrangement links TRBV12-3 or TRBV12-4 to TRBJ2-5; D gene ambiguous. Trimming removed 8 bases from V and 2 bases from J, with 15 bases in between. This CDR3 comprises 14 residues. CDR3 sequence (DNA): TGTGCCAGCTCACGGGCTACCAGACAAGAGACCCAGTACCTC. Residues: CASSRATRQETQYL.

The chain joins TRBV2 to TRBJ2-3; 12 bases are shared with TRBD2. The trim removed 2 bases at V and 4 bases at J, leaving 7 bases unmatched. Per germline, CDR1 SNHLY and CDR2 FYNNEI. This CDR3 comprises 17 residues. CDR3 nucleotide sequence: TGTGCCAGCAGTGAACTAGCGGGAGGGTCCTCGCCAGATACGCAGTATTTT. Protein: CASSELAGGSSPDTQYF.

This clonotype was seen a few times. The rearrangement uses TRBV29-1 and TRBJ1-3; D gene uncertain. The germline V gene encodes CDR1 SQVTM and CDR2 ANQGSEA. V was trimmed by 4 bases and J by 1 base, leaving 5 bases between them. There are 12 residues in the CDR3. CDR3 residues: CSVGTSGNTIYF. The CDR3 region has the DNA TGCAGCGTTGGGACGTCTGGAAACACCATATATTTT.

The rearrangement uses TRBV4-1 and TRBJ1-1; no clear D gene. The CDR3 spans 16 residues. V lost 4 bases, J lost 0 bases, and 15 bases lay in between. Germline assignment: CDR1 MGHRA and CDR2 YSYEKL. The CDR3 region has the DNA TGCGCCAGCAGCCGGGCGGACCGTTCCCTGAACACTGAAGCTTTCTTT. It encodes CASSRADRSLNTEAFF.

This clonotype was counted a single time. CDR3 nucleotides: TGTGCCAGCAGCCCTGGGACAGGGGAGGACTATGGCTACACCTTC. Amino acid sequence: CASSPGTGEDYGYTF. This rearrangement joins TRBV11-3 to TRBJ1-2, with 10 bases identical to TRBD1. Germline V gene lookup returns CDR1 SGHNT and CDR2 YENEEA. This CDR3 is built from 15 residues. Trimming cost V 5 bases and J 3 bases; bases outside gene matches: 6.

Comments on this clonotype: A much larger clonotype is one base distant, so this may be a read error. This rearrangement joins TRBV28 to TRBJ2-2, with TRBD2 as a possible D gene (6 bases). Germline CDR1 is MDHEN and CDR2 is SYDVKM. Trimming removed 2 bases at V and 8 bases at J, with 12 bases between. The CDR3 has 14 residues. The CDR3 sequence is CASSLRELRGELFF. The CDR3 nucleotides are TGTGCCAGCAGTTTACGGGAGCTAAGGGGGGAGCTGTTTTTT.

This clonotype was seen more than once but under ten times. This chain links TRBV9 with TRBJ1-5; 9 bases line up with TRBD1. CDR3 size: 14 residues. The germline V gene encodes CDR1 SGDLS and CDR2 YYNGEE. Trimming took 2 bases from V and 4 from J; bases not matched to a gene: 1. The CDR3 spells CASSVTGGNQPQHF. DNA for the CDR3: TGTGCCAGCAGCGTGACAGGGGGGAATCAGCCCCAGCATTTT. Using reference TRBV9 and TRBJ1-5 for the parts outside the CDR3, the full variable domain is DSGVTQTPKHLITATGQRVTLRCSPRSGDLSVYWYQQSLDQGLQFLIQYYNGEERAKGNILERFSAQQFPDLHSELNLSSLELGDSALYFCASSVTGGNQPQHFGDGTRLSIL.

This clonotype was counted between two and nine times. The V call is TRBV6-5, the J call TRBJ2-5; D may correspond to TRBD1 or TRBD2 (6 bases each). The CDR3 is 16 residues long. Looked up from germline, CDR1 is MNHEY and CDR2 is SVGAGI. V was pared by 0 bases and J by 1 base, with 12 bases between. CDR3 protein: CASSYSRGAAQETQYF. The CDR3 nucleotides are TGTGCCAGCAGTTACTCGAGGGGGGCAGCCCAAGAGACCCAGTACTTC.

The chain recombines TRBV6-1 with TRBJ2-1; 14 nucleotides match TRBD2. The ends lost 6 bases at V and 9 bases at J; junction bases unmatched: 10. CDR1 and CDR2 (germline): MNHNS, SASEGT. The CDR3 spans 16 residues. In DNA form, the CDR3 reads TGTGCCAGCAGAACCCCCGGGACTAGCGGGAGTACTGAGCAGTTCTTC. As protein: CASRTPGTSGSTEQFF.

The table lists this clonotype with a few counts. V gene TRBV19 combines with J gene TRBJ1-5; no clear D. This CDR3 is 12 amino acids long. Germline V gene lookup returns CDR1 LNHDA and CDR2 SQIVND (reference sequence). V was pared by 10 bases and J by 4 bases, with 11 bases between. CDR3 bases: TGTGCCACCGTGGGGAGAAATCAGCCCCAGCATTTT. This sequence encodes CATVGRNQPQHF. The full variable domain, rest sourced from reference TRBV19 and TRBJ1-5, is DGGITQSPKYLFRKEGQNVTLSCEQNLNHDAMYWYRQDPGQGLRLIYYSQIVNDFQKGDIAEGYSVSREKKESFPLTVTSAQKNPTAFYLCATVGRNQPQHFGDGTRLSIL.

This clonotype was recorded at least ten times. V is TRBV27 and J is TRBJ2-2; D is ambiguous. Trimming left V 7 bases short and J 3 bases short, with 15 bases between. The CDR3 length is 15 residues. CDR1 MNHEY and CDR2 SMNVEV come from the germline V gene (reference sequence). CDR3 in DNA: TGTGCCAGCACCACTGGTATCCTAGACACCGGGGAGCTGTTTTTT. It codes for CASTTGILDTGELFF.

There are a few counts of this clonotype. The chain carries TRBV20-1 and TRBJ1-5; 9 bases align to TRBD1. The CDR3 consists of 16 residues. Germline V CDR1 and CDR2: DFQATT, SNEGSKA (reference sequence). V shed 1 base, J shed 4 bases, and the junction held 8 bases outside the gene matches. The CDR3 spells CSARVGRDRVNQPQHF. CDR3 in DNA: TGCAGTGCTAGAGTAGGCCGGGACAGGGTTAATCAGCCCCAGCATTTT.

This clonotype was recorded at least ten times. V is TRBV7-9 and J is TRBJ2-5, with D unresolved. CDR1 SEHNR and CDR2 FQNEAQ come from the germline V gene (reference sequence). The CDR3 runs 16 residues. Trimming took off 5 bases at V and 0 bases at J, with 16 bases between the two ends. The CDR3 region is CASSPFAVPYQETQYF. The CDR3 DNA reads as TGTGCCAGCAGCCCATTCGCGGTCCCGTACCAAGAGACCCAGTACTTC.

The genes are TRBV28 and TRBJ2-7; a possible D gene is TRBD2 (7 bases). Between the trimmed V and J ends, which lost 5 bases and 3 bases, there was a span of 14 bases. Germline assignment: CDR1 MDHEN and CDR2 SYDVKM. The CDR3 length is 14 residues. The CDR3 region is CASSEGGANYEQYF. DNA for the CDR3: TGTGCCAGCAGTGAAGGGGGGGCCAACTACGAGCAGTACTTC.

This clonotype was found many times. The CDR3 spells CASSPYGRFASTDTQYF. The DNA of the CDR3 is TGTGCCAGCAGCCCCTATGGCAGATTCGCTAGCACAGATACGCAGTATTTT. The V gene is TRBV9, the J gene TRBJ2-3, with D uncertain. The CDR3 consists of 17 residues. Germline V lookup: CDR1 SGDLS, CDR2 YYNGEE. Deletions cut 4 bases from V and 0 bases from J, with 18 bases between.